This is a list of T cell receptor beta chains from one sample in a study of CD8 T cells in ankylosing spondylitis. TCRdb reprocessed the 5' RACE reads with MiXCR, giving one entry per CDR3 protein. This table holds more than 30,000 distinct CDR3 sequences, about an eighth found once. The sample comprised synovial fluid, either unsorted or a sorted T cell fraction (not recorded which). The receptors shown here come from a male donor with ankylosing spondylitis. The CDR3 runs from the conserved cysteine through the conserved F or W. The D gene is left open where the match is weak. For some rows the clone size is stated as once, few or many, or as a class when expanded; others skip it.

size: NA; D: NA; length: 13; V: TRBV28; J: TRBJ2-2; DNA: TGTGCCAGCAGCATGAGGGGGACCGGGGAGCTGTTTTTT; CDR3: CASSMRGTGELFF
size: few; D: TRBD2; length: 14; V: TRBV20-1; J: TRBJ2-1; DNA: TGCAGTGCTATGACCCAAGCGGGGTACAATGAGCAGTTCTTC; CDR3: CSAMTQAGYNEQFF
size: NA; D: NA; length: 15; V: TRBV4-2; J: TRBJ1-6; DNA: TGTGCCAGCAGCCAATTGGGGACTTCCAATTCACCCCTCCACTTT; CDR3: CASSQLGTSNSPLHF
size: NA; D: NA; length: 13; V: TRBV4-1; J: TRBJ2-7; DNA: TGCGCCAGCAGCCACTCCCCATACTACGAGCAGTACTTC; CDR3: CASSHSPYYEQYF
size: few; D: NA; length: 11; V: TRBV29-1; J: TRBJ1-1; DNA: TGCAGCGTTGTTGGGAACACTGAAGCTTTCTTT; CDR3: CSVVGNTEAFF
size: few; D: NA; length: 13; V: TRBV7-9; J: TRBJ2-7; DNA: TGTGCCAGCAGCAGAGACAGCGCCTACGAGCAGTACTTC; CDR3: CASSRDSAYEQYF
size: few; D: NA; length: 15; V: TRBV27; J: TRBJ2-2; DNA: TGTGCCAACCAAACGTTCGGGGAAGTCCCCGGGGAGCTGTTTTTT; CDR3: CANQTFGEVPGELFF
size: NA; D: NA; length: 15; V: TRBV20-1; J: TRBJ1-3; DNA: TGCAGTGCTAGAGATATGGCTTACTCTGGAAACACCATATATTTT; CDR3: CSARDMAYSGNTIYF
size: many; D: TRBD1; length: 12; V: TRBV20-1; J: TRBJ1-1; DNA: TGCAGTGCTATGACAGGGAACCCTGAAGCTTTCTTT; CDR3: CSAMTGNPEAFF
size: NA; D: TRBD2; length: 19; V: TRBV20-1; J: TRBJ2-3; DNA: TGCAGTGCTAGAGACCTTGGCGTCGGACTAGCGGTTTTTGCAGATACGCAGTATTTT; CDR3: CSARDLGVGLAVFADTQYF
size: few; D: TRBD1; length: 15; V: TRBV27; J: TRBJ1-1; DNA: TGTGCCAGCGGAAACAGGGGGCGCGGGAACACTGAAGCTTTCTTT; CDR3: CASGNRGRGNTEAFF
size: few; D: NA; length: 17; V: TRBV21-1; J: TRBJ2-7; DNA: TGTGCCAGCAGCAAAGGGACGCAGGGGTACTTCTCCTACGAGCAGTACTTC; CDR3: CASSKGTQGYFSYEQYF
size: many; D: NA; length: 13; V: TRBV27; J: TRBJ2-7; DNA: TGTGCCAGCAGTTTGGCTCCATTCTACGAGCAGTACTTC; CDR3: CASSLAPFYEQYF
size: few; D: NA; length: 15; V: TRBV5-8; J: TRBJ2-7; DNA: TGTGCCAGCAGCAAAATCCGGGGCCGAACCTACGAGCAGTACTTC; CDR3: CASSKIRGRTYEQYF
size: few; D: TRBD2; length: 15; V: TRBV11-3; J: TRBJ2-3; DNA: TGTGCCAGCAGTTCGGCTAGCGGGAGCGCAGATACGCAGTATTTT; CDR3: CASSSASGSADTQYF